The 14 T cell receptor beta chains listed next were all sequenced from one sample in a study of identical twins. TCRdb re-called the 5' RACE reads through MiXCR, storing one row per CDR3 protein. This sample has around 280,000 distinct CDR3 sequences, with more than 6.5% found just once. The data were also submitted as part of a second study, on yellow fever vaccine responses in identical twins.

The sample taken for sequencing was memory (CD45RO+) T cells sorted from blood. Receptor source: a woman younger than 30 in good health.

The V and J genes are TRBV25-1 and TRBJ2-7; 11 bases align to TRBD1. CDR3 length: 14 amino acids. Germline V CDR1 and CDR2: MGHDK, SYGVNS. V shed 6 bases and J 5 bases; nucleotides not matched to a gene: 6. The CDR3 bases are TGTGCCAGCAGCGACCGGGACAGGGGGGACGAGCAGTACTTC. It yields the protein CASSDRDRGDEQYF.

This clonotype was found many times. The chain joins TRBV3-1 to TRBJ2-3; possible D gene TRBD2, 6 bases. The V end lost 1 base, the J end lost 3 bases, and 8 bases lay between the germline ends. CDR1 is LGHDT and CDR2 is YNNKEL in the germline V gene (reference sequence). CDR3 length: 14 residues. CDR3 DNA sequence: TGTGCCAGCAGCCAAGTTCTAGCGACAGATACGCAGTATTTT. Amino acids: CASSQVLATDTQYF.

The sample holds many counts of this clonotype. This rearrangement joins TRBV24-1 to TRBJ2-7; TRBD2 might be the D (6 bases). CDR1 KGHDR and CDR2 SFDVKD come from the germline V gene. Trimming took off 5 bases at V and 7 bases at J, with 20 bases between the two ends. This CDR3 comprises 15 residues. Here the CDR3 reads CATSVWRGTEKEQYF. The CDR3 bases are TGTGCCACCAGTGTCTGGAGGGGCACCGAGAAGGAGCAGTACTTC.

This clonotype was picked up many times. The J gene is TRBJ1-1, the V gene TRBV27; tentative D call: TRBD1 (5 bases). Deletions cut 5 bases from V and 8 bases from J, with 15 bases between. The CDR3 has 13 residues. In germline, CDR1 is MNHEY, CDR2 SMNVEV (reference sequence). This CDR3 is CASSPPGGGEAFF. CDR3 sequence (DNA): TGTGCCAGCAGTCCTCCGGGGGGAGGGGAAGCTTTCTTT.

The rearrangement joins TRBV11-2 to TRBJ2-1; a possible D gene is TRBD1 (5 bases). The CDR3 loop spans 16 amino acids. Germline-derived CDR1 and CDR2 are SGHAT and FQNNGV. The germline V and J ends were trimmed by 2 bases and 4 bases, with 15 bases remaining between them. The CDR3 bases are TGTGCCAGCAGCTTATTTTCAGGGCAGACGTACAATGAGCAGTTCTTC. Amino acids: CASSLFSGQTYNEQFF.

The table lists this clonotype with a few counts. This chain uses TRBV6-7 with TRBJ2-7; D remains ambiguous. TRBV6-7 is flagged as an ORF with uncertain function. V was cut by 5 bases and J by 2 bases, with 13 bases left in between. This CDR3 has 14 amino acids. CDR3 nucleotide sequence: TGTGCCAGCAGTCACGGGCGAGTACCCTACGAGCAGTACGTC. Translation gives CASSHGRVPYEQYV.

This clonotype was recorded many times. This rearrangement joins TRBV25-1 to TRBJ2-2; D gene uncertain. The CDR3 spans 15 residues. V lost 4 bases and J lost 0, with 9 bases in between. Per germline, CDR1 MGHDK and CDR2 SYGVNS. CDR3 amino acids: CASSGPDPNTGELFF. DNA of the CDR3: TGTGCCAGCAGTGGCCCTGACCCGAACACCGGGGAGCTGTTTTTT. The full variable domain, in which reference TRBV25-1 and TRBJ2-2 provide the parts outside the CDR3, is EADIYQTPRYLVIGTGKKITLECSQTMGHDKMYWYQQDPGMELHLIHYSYGVNSTEKGDLSSESTVSRIRTEHFPLTLESARPSHTSQYLCASSGPDPNTGELFFGEGSRLTVL.

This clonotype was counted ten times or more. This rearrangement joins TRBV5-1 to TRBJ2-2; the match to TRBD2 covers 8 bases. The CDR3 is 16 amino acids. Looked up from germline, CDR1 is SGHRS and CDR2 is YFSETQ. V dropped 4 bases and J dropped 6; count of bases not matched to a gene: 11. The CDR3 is CASSPEAGRGPGELFF. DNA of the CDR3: TGCGCCAGCAGCCCGGAGGCCGGGAGGGGCCCCGGGGAGCTGTTTTTT.

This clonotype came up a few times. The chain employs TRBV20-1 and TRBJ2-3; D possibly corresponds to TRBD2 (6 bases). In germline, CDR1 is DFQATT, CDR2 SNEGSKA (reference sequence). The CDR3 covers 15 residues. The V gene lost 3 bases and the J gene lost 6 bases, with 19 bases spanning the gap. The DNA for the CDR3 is TGCAGTGCTAGCATCTGGCGGGGTTTGCGGGATACGCAGTATTTT. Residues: CSASIWRGLRDTQYF.

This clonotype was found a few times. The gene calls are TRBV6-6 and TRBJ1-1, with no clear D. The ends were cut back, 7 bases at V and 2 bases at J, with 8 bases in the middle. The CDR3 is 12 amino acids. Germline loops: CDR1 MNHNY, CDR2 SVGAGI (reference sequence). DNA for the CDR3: TGTGCCAGCACCAACGTTAACACTGAAGCTTTCTTT. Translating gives CASTNVNTEAFF.

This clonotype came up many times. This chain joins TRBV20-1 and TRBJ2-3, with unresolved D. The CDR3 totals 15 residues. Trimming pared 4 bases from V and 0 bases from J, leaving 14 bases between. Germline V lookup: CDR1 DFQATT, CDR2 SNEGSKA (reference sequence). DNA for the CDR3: TGCAGTGCTATTAGGCGGAGCCTAAGCACAGATACGCAGTATTTT. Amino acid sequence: CSAIRRSLSTDTQYF.

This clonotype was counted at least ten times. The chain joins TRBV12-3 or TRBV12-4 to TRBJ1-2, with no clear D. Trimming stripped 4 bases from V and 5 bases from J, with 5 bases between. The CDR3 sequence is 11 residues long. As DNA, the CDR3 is TGTGCCAGCAGTTCCGATTATGGCTACACCTTC. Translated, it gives CASSSDYGYTF.

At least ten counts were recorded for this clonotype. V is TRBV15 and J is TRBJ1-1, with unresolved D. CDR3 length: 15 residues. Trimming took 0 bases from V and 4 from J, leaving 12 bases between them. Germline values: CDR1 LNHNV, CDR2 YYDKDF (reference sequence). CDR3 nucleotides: TGTGCCACCAGCAGAGATCGAACAGCCCCCACTGAAGCTTTCTTT. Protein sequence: CATSRDRTAPTEAFF.

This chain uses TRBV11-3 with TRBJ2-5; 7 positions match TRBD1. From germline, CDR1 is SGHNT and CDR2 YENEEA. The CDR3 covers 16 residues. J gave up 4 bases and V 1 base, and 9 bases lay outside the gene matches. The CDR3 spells CASSLGAGTGAETQYF. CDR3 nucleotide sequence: TGTGCCAGCAGCTTAGGGGCCGGTACAGGGGCAGAGACCCAGTACTTC.